The clone carrying this T cell receptor (beta chain) was detected only a few times. Its antigen is unidentified. This entry belongs to a study of beta chain features in type 1 diabetes. General study results and limits: Among type 1 diabetes patients, VDJ junctions had fewer insertions and more deletions. Here, the possible influence of HLA type (on TCRB rearrangement) remained unresolved. Compared to healthy donors, patients appeared to have naive, central memory and Treg TCRB repertoires that were more alike. Within each of all four CD4+ subsets, Type 1 diabetes patients had TCRB CDR3s that were moderately but significantly shorter.

Expressed TCRB transcripts were sequenced, since all the RNA that had been isolated was reverse transcribed. Average reads for naive, central memory and regulatory T cell samples were about 3.57 million. Assay used: immunoSEQ multiplex PCR; TCRdb lists only in-frame clones, some missing. In the table there are 300,000 to 400,000 clones, roughly 13% of which are singletons. V gave up 2 bases and J gave up 6 bases; unmatched junction bases: 9. The germline CDR1 and CDR2 sequences are LNHNV and YYDKDF (reference sequence). The CDR3 has 17 residues. This chain uses TRBV15 with TRBJ2-2, with 10 bases matching TRBD2. Sequenced: naive CD4+ T cells from blood. This TCR was sampled from a woman under 30 with type 1 diabetes. The CDR3 protein is CATSRSSGGLGAGELFF. In nucleotides, the CDR3 is TGTGCCACCAGCAGATCTAGCGGGGGATTGGGCGCCGGGGAGCTGTTTTTT.